In its sample, the clone carrying this T cell receptor (beta chain) was seen many times. Its target is not known. Moderate-to-severe activity, CAS ≥3, NOSPECS ≥4 and duration under 3 months were recorded for donors with ophthalmopathy. The data originate from a study of Graves' ophthalmopathy and Graves' hyperthyroidism. The sequenced template was RNA, covering the TCR beta CDR3 region. RT-PCR was first run with HTBI primers, then multiplex PCR in a second round. TCRdb used MiXCR to reprocess the multiplex PCR reads, holding one entry per CDR3 protein. The sample yields about 410,000 distinct CDR3 sequences, approximately 20% seen once. Findings and caveats of the study: Its predictions of ophthalmopathy progression gave the model 55% to 71% sensitivity and approximately 72% specificity.

Germline CDR1 is LNHDA and CDR2 is SQIVND (reference sequence). Trimming stripped 3 bases from V and 9 bases from J, with 6 bases between. The CDR3 extends over 11 amino acids. The receptor was derived from a woman younger than 35 with Graves' ophthalmopathy. The sample consisted of peripheral blood. The V call is TRBV19, the J call TRBJ1-5; D is perhaps TRBD1 (6 bases). The CDR3 protein is CASSIRGPQHF. The CDR3 DNA is TGTGCCAGTAGTATCAGGGGGCCCCAGCATTTT.